This TCR beta chain was retrieved from a study of breast tumors, draining lymph nodes, adjacent tissues. CDR3 size: 15 residues. Germline loops: CDR1 MDHEN, CDR2 SYDVKM. As regards this clonotype: Its antigen is undetermined. At one end, the junction sequence differs from germline, possibly due to a read error.

Regarding the study as a whole: Tumor repertoires ranked between lymph nodes and nontumor tissue in diversity, with V and J gene preferences. Data fit most tumor T cells coming from lymph node, expanding in tumor. The lymph node origin of tumor T cells was framed as consistent with a hypothesis, not demonstrated.

Breast cancer patients provided tissue from their axillary draining lymph nodes. TCRdb processed the multiplex PCR reads anew with MiXCR; each CDR3 protein has one entry. The sample has about 100,000 distinct CDR3 sequences, around 21% seen once; the top ten hold 1% to 1.5%. This sequence was found in a female donor with breast cancer. Some clones in this sample may be carry-over from other donors' samples. This sequence joins TRBV28 and TRBJ1-4; D remains unclear. Sequencing used axillary lymph node tissue. Here the CDR3 reads CASKRVGGVGEKLFF. Written as DNA, the CDR3 is TGTGCTAGCAAAAGAGTGGGCGGGGTAGGTGAAAAACTGTTTTTT.